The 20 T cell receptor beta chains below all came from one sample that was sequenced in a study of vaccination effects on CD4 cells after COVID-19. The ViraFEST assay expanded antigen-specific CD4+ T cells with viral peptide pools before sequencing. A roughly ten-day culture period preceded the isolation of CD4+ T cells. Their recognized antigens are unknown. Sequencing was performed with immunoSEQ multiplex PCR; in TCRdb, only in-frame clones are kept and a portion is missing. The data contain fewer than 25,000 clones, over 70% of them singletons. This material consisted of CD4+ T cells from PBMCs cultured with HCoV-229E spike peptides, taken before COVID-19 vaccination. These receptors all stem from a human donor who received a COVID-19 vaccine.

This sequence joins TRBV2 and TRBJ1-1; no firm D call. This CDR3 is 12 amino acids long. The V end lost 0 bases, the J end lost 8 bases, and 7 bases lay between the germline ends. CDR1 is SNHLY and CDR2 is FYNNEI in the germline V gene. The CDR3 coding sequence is TGTGCCAGCAGTGAAGCAAGTGAGGAAGCTTTCTTT. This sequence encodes CASSEASEEAFF.

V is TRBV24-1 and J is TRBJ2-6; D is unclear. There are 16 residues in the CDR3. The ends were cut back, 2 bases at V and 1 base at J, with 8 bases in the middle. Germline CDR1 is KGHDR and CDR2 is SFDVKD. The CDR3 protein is CATSDSLLSGANVLTF. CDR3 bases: TGTGCCACCAGTGATTCACTATTGTCTGGGGCCAACGTCCTGACTTTC.

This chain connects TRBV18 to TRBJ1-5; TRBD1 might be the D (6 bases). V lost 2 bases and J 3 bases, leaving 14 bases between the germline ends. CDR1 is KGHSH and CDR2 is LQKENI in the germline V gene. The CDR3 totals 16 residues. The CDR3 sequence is CASSPGYGQTNQPQHF. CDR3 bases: TGTGCCAGCTCACCAGGATATGGACAGACCAATCAGCCCCAGCATTTT.

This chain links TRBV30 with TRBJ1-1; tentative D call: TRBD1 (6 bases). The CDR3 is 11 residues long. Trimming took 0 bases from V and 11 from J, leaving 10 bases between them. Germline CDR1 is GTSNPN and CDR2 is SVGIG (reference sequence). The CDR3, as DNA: TGTGCCTGGAGTGTAAGGGGGAGGGCTTTCTTT. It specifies CAWSVRGRAFF.

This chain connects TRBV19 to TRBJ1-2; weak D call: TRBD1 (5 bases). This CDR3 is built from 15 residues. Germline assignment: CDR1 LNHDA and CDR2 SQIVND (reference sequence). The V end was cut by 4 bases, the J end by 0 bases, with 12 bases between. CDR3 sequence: CASSTDSSTNYGYTF. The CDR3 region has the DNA TGTGCCAGTAGTACCGACAGCTCTACTAACTATGGCTACACCTTC.

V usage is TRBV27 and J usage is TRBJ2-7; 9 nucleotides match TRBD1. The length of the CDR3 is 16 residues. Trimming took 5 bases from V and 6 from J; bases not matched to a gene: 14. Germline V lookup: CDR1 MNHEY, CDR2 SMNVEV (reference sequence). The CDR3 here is CASSELSRTGDGEQYF. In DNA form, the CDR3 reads TGTGCCAGCAGTGAGCTTTCGAGGACAGGGGATGGCGAGCAGTACTTC.

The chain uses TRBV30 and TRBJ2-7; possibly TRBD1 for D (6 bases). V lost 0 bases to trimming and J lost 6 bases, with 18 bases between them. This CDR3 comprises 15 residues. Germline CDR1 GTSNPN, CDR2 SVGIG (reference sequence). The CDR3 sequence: CAWSVLGGSSREQYF. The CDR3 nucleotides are TGTGCCTGGAGTGTATTAGGGGGTTCTTCTCGCGAGCAGTACTTC.

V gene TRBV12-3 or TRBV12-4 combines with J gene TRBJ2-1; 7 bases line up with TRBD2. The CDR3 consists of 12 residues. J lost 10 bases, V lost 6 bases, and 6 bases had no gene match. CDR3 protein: CASSRTSEEQFF. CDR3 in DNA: TGTGCCAGCAGCCGGACTAGTGAGGAGCAGTTCTTC.

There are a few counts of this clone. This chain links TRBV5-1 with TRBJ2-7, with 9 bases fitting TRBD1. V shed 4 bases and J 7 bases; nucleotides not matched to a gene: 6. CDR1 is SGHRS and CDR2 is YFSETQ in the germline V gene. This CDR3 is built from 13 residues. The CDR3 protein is CASSGGTGLEQYF. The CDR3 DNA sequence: TGCGCCAGCAGCGGGGGGACAGGGTTGGAGCAGTACTTC.

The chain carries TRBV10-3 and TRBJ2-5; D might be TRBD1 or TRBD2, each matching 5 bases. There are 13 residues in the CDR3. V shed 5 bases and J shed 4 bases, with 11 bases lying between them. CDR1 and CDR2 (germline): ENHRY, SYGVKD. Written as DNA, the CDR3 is TGTGCCATCAGTCCGGGTGGGGGAGAGACCCAGTACTTC. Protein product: CAISPGGGETQYF.

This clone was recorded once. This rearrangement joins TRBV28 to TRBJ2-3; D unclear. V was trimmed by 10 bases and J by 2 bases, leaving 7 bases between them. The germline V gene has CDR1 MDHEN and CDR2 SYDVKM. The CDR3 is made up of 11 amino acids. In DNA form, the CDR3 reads TGTGCCACCTACTACACAGATACGCAGTATTTT. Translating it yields CATYYTDTQYF. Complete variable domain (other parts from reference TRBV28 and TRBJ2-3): DVKVTQSSRYLVKRTGEKVFLECVQDMDHENMFWYRQDPGLGLRLIYFSYDVKMKEKGDIPEGYSVSREKKERFSLILESASTNQTSMYLCATYYTDTQYFGPGTRLTVL.

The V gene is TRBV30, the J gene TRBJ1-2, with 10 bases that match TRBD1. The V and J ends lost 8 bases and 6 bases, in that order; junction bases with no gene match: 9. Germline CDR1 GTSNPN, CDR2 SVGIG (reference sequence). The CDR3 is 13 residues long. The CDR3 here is CAGRDRGFDGYTF. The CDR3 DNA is TGTGCCGGCCGGGACAGGGGATTTGATGGCTACACCTTC.

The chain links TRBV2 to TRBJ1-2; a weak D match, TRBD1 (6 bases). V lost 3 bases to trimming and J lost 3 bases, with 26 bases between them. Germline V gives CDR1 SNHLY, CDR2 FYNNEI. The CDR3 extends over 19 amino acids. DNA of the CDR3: TGTGCCAGCAGTGAGTGGGGGTCGGGGAAAACAGGGACCTACTATGGCTACACCTTC. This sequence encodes CASSEWGSGKTGTYYGYTF.

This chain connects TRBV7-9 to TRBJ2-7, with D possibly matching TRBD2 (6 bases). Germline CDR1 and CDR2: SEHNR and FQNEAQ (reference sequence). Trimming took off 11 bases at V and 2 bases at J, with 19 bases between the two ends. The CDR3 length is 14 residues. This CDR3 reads CAGGSGTEAYEQYF. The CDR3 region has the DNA TGTGCCGGCGGATCCGGGACTGAAGCCTACGAGCAGTACTTC.

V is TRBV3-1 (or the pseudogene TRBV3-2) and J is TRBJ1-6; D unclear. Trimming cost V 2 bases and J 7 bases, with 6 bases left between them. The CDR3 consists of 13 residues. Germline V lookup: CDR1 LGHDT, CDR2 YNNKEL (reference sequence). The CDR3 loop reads CASSQNRNSPLHF. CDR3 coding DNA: TGTGCCAGCAGCCAAAACAGAAATTCACCCCTCCACTTT.

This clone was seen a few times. The CDR3 here is CASSQRQITNTGELFF. In DNA form, the CDR3 reads TGCGCCAGCAGCCAGCGACAGATAACGAACACCGGGGAGCTGTTTTTT. The V gene is TRBV5-1, the J gene TRBJ2-2; D possibly corresponds to TRBD1 (5 bases). Trimming removed 4 bases at V and 0 bases at J, with 13 bases between. The CDR3 totals 16 residues. Germline CDR1 SGHRS, CDR2 YFSETQ. The full variable domain, completed using reference TRBV5-1 and TRBJ2-2, is KAGVTQTPRYLIKTRGQQVTLSCSPISGHRSVSWYQQTPGQGLQFLFEYFSETQRNKGNFPGRFSGRQFSNSRSEMNVSTLELGDSALYLCASSQRQITNTGELFFGEGSRLTVL.

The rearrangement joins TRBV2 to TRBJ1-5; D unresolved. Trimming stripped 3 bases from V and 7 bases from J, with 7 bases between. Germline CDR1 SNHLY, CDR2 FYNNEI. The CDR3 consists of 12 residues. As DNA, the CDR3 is TGTGCCAGCAGTGAGGGGAAGCAGCCCCAGCATTTT. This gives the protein CASSEGKQPQHF.

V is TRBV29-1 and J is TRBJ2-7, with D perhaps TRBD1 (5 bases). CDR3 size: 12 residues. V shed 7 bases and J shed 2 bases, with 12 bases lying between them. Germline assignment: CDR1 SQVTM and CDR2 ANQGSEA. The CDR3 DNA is TGCAGCGCTCCACAGGCTACCTACGAGCAGTACTTC. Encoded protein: CSAPQATYEQYF.

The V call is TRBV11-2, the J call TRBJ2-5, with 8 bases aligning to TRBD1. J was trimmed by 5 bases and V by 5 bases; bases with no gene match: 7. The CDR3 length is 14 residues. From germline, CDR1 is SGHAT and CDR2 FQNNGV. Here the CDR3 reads CASSRDRGGETQYF. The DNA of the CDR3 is TGTGCCAGCAGCCGTGACAGGGGCGGTGAGACCCAGTACTTC. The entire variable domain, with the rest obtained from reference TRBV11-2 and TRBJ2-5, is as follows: EAGVAQSPRYKIIEKRQSVAFWCNPISGHATLYWYQQILGQGPKLLIQFQNNGVVDDSQLPKDRFSAERLKGVDSTLKIQPAKLEDSAVYLCASSRDRGGETQYFGPGTRLLVL.

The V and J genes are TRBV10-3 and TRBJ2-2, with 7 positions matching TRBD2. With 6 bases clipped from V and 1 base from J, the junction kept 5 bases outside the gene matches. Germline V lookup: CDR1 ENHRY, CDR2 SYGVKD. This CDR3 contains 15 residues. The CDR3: CAIRGGLENTGELFF. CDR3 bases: TGTGCCATCAGGGGAGGACTAGAGAACACCGGGGAGCTGTTTTTT.